The present entry profiles one T cell receptor (beta chain) with its context. The antigen remains unidentified. These data are taken from a study of T cell repertoires in cytomegalovirus infection. Background on the study: As its CMV epitopes, the study selected recently identified HLA-C-restricted and well-studied HLA-B-restricted targets. Shared public TCR beta signatures pointed to both CMV infection and a matching HLA type.

Trimming left V 9 bases short and J 6 bases short, with 11 bases between. The CDR3 length is 11 residues. In germline, CDR1 is SGHVS, CDR2 FNYEAQ. General study points: The ex vivo response showed dominance by HLA-C-restricted CMV-specific TCR beta clonotypes. Summed public TCR beta family frequency identified CMV carriers bearing the relevant HLA.

One entry per CDR3 protein, called by TCRdb with MiXCR from the reads. The sample has about 890,000 distinct CDR3 sequences; 25% to 40% are singletons. The material was cultured CD8+ T cells from PBMCs, obtained from culture after CMV antigen stimulation. This TCR was sampled from a human donor in good health (CMV status not recorded). Some clones in this sample may be carry-over from other donors' samples. The J gene is TRBJ1-2, the V gene TRBV7-6; D is unclear. This CDR3 is CASGPVDGYTF. CDR3 coding DNA: TGTGCCAGTGGACCGGTAGATGGCTACACCTTC.